Each of the 20 T cell receptor beta chains below was sequenced from the same sample in a study of immune evolution from preneoplasia to lung adenocarcinoma. Assay used: immunoSEQ multiplex PCR; TCRdb lists only in-frame clones, some missing. The table lists about 7,200 clones, over 70% of them singletons. Specimen: FFPE adjacent normal lung tissue. These receptors were collected from a person between 65 and 80 years old with lung adenocarcinoma.

The chain carries TRBV9 and TRBJ1-5; TRBD1 agrees at 10 bases. Germline V CDR1 and CDR2: SGDLS, YYNGEE. The J segment lost 0 bases and the V segment lost 4 bases, leaving 10 bases of the junction unmatched. The CDR3 is 18 amino acids. The CDR3 nucleotides read TGTGCCAGCAGCAAACCGGGACAGGGGAACTATAGCAATCAGCCCCAGCATTTT. Translation: CASSKPGQGNYSNQPQHF.

This rearrangement joins TRBV27 to TRBJ2-1, with D possibly TRBD2 on 6 matching bases. The CDR3 covers 14 residues. Germline CDR1 is MNHEY and CDR2 is SMNVEV (reference sequence). Trimming left V 6 bases short and J 9 bases short, with 18 bases between. DNA for the CDR3: TGTGCCAGCAGGGAGCGCCACGGTAGCGGTGAGCAGTTCTTC. It yields the protein CASRERHGSGEQFF.

The sample holds one count of this clone. The rearrangement links TRBV6-4 to TRBJ1-6; unclear D gene. Trimming shortened V by 8 bases and J by 0 bases, and 14 bases separated the two germline ends. The CDR3 spans 16 residues. Germline CDR1 and CDR2: MRHNA and SNTAGT. CDR3 in DNA: TGTGCCAGCTCAAGCTCGACCGTCTCCTATAATTCACCCCTCCACTTT. It translates to CASSSSTVSYNSPLHF.

V usage is TRBV9 and J usage is TRBJ1-1; D is perhaps TRBD1 (5 bases). The CDR3 runs 15 residues. Germline assignment: CDR1 SGDLS and CDR2 YYNGEE. V was pared by 0 bases and J by 0 bases, with 9 bases between. CDR3 in amino acids: CASSVGAGMNTEAFF. CDR3 coding DNA: TGTGCCAGCAGCGTAGGCGCAGGGATGAACACTGAAGCTTTCTTT.

This chain joins TRBV2 and TRBJ1-2; 8 bases agree with TRBD1. The CDR3 consists of 15 residues. V trimming: 7 bases; J trimming: 3 bases; junction bases outside the gene matches: 10. Germline V gives CDR1 SNHLY, CDR2 FYNNEI. DNA for the CDR3: TGTGCCAGCAATCTGATGACAGGGGTGGACTATGGCTACACCTTC. This translates into CASNLMTGVDYGYTF. The whole variable domain, remainder taken from reference TRBV2 and TRBJ1-2, is EPEVTQTPSHQVTQMGQEVILRCVPISNHLYFYWYRQILGQKVEFLVSFYNNEISEKSEIFDDQFSVERPDGSNFTLKIRSTKLEDSAMYFCASNLMTGVDYGYTFGSGTRLTVV.

A few counts support this clone. The J gene is TRBJ1-3, the V gene TRBV11-1; D is unclear. V lost 5 bases and J 3 bases, leaving 14 bases between the germline ends. CDR1 and CDR2 from the germline V gene are SGHAT and FQDESV (reference sequence). The CDR3 is made up of 15 amino acids. The CDR3 nucleotides read TGTGCCAGCAGCGCAAGATGGTCCGTTGGAAACACCATATATTTT. This translates into CASSARWSVGNTIYF. Combining the CDR3 with reference TRBV11-1 and TRBJ1-3 gives the whole variable domain EAEVAQSPRYKITEKSQAVAFWCDPISGHATLYWYRQILGQGPELLVQFQDESVVDDSQLPKDRFSAERLKGVDSTLKIQPAELGDSAMYLCASSARWSVGNTIYFGEGSWLTVV.

This clone was found once. This rearrangement joins TRBV2 to TRBJ1-4, with 10 nucleotides matching TRBD1. The germline V gene encodes CDR1 SNHLY and CDR2 FYNNEI. V was pared by 3 bases and J by 5 bases, with 3 bases of the junction left unmatched. The CDR3 totals 15 residues. DNA of the CDR3: TGTGCCAGCAGTGAGGGGGGACAGGGGAATGAAAAACTGTTTTTT. Translated: CASSEGGQGNEKLFF.

This clone showed up just once. V and J are TRBV6-5 and TRBJ1-3; TRBD1 agrees at 9 bases. The germline gives CDR1 MNHEY, CDR2 SVGAGI. The CDR3 length is 14 residues. Trimming removed 7 bases from V and 4 bases from J; junction bases left unmatched: 5. CDR3 sequence: CASTDRGSGNTIYF. The CDR3, as DNA: TGTGCCAGCACCGACAGGGGGTCCGGAAACACCATATATTTT.

V usage is TRBV7-9 and J usage is TRBJ2-1; D call uncertain. Trimming took off 4 bases at V and 13 bases at J, with 11 bases between the two ends. Germline V CDR1 and CDR2: SEHNR, FQNEAQ (reference sequence). This CDR3 spans 11 amino acids. The CDR3 sequence: CASSSGRIQFF. The CDR3 DNA is TGTGCCAGCAGCTCGGGCCGAATCCAGTTCTTC.

The genes are TRBV6-5 and TRBJ1-1; D remains unclear. Trimming took off 6 bases at V and 0 bases at J, with 14 bases between the two ends. The V gene's germline CDR1 is MNHEY and CDR2 SVGAGI. The CDR3 is made up of 15 amino acids. CDR3 loop: CASSLRRAMNTEAFF. In DNA, the CDR3 is TGTGCCAGCAGCCTACGGCGGGCCATGAACACTGAAGCTTTCTTT.

This clone has just a few counts. The rearrangement joins TRBV19 to TRBJ2-1; D may match TRBD1 or TRBD2 (5 bases each). The V end lost 6 bases, the J end lost 8 bases, and 23 bases lay between the germline ends. Germline-derived CDR1 and CDR2 are LNHDA and SQIVND (reference sequence). The CDR3 runs 16 residues. This CDR3 is CASSGDRRPTVDEQFF. The CDR3 DNA sequence: TGTGCCAGTAGCGGGGACCGCAGGCCCACAGTCGATGAGCAGTTCTTC.

Of note for this clone: In the same sample, other DNA sequences code for this CDR3. The rearrangement uses TRBV18 and TRBJ2-5; 7 bases agree with TRBD1. J lost 2 bases, V lost 1 base, and 10 bases had no gene match. This CDR3 comprises 17 residues. Germline V lookup: CDR1 KGHSH, CDR2 LQKENI. The CDR3 loop is CASSPQDRVWGQETQYF. CDR3 DNA sequence: TGTGCCAGCTCACCACAAGACAGGGTATGGGGGCAAGAGACCCAGTACTTC.

This rearrangement joins TRBV18 to TRBJ1-5; tentatively, D is TRBD1 (5 bases). V was pared by 4 bases and J by 1 base, with 11 bases between. Germline lookup yields CDR1 KGHSH and CDR2 LQKENI. The CDR3 runs 15 residues. In DNA, the CDR3 is TGTGCCAGCTCACGGGGGATCTCAAGCAATCAGCCCCAGCATTTT. Amino acid sequence: CASSRGISSNQPQHF. Full variable domain (remainder filled in from reference TRBV18 and TRBJ1-5): NAGVMQNPRHLVRRRGQEARLRCSPMKGHSHVYWYRQLPEEGLKFMVYLQKENIIDESGMPKERFSAEFPKEGPSILRIQQVVRGDSAAYFCASSRGISSNQPQHFGDGTRLSIL.

Here the CDR3 DNA reads TGTGCCAGCAGCCAACAACCGTTTGGGGCCGGTGAGCAGTTCTTC. The encoded protein is CASSQQPFGAGEQFF. This chain connects TRBV27 to TRBJ2-1, with D tentatively TRBD1 (5 bases). Germline lookup yields CDR1 MNHEY and CDR2 SMNVEV (reference sequence). Trimming left V 6 bases short and J 9 bases short, with 21 bases between. The CDR3 sequence is 15 residues long.

The chain links TRBV18 to TRBJ1-5, with 10 positions matching TRBD1. The V gene end was trimmed by 7 bases and the J gene end by 7 bases; junction bases not matched to a gene: 4. The CDR3 is 13 residues long. Germline V gene sequence: CDR1 KGHSH, CDR2 LQKENI. The CDR3 spells CASFDRGRQPQHF. The CDR3 DNA sequence: TGTGCCAGCTTCGACAGGGGGCGGCAGCCCCAGCATTTT.

This clone appeared a few times. This chain uses TRBV19 with TRBJ2-5; 7 bases are a match to TRBD1. With V trimmed by 6 bases and J by 3 bases, 4 bases remained unmatched. The CDR3 covers 13 residues. CDR1 is LNHDA and CDR2 is SQIVND in the germline V gene (reference sequence). CDR3 DNA: TGTGCCAGTAGCCGTACAGGGGAAGAGACCCAGTACTTC. It encodes CASSRTGEETQYF. Complete variable domain (other parts from reference TRBV19 and TRBJ2-5): DGGITQSPKYLFRKEGQNVTLSCEQNLNHDAMYWYRQDPGQGLRLIYYSQIVNDFQKGDIAEGYSVSREKKESFPLTVTSAQKNPTAFYLCASSRTGEETQYFGPGTRLLVL.

The V gene is TRBV19, the J gene TRBJ2-7; D not resolved. This CDR3 contains 14 residues. Trimming stripped 2 bases from V and 7 bases from J, with 15 bases between. Germline V lookup: CDR1 LNHDA, CDR2 SQIVND (reference sequence). In nucleotides, the CDR3 is TGTGCCAGTAGTATAAGAGATCAACTGGGGGAGCAGTACTTC. It yields the protein CASSIRDQLGEQYF.

The chain links TRBV7-8 to TRBJ2-1; D is undetermined. V lost 5 bases and J 4 bases, leaving 18 bases between the germline ends. Germline V CDR1 and CDR2: SGHVS, FQNEAQ. This CDR3 has 16 residues. CDR3: CASSPHRERNYNEQFF. The CDR3, as DNA: TGTGCCAGCAGCCCCCATCGAGAAAGAAATTACAATGAGCAGTTCTTC.

The chain is built from TRBV19 and TRBJ1-1, with D perhaps TRBD1 (6 bases). Trimming took 2 bases from V and 5 from J, leaving 12 bases between them. Germline values: CDR1 LNHDA, CDR2 SQIVND (reference sequence). CDR3 size: 14 residues. The CDR3 region is CASSIWGRRTEAFF. The CDR3 coding sequence is TGTGCCAGTAGTATATGGGGGCGAAGGACTGAAGCTTTCTTT.

The chain employs TRBV4-2 and TRBJ2-7, with a tentative D call TRBD1 (6 bases). V dropped 1 base and J dropped 2 bases, with 18 bases sitting between them. Germline-derived CDR1 and CDR2 are LGHNA and YNFKEQ. The CDR3 loop spans 17 amino acids. CDR3 DNA: TGTGCCAGCAGCCAAGTGGGGCAGGGGAACTTCGCCTACGAGCAGTACTTC. It is translated as CASSQVGQGNFAYEQYF.